The source of this T cell receptor beta chain is a study of technical replicates of blood from several donors. The trim removed 5 bases at V and 5 bases at J, leaving 6 bases unmatched. The CDR3 is made up of 13 amino acids. Germline V gene data show CDR1 as SGHNT and CDR2 as YYREEE (reference sequence). Using immunoSEQ multiplex PCR, the repertoire was profiled, and TCRdb retains in-frame clones only, with some absent. This table holds 45,000 to 60,000 clones, about 96% found once. What was sequenced was T cells isolated from PBMCs. The chain joins TRBV5-4 to TRBJ2-7; 8 positions agree with TRBD2. This receptor was obtained from a human donor in good health. In DNA form, the CDR3 reads TGTGCCAGCAGTCCGGGACTAGGAAACGAGCAGTACTTC. Its translation is CASSPGLGNEQYF. The variable domain in full, with the rest retrieved from reference TRBV5-4 and TRBJ2-7, is ETGVTQSPTHLIKTRGQQVTLRCSSQSGHNTVSWYQQALGQGPQFIFQYYREEENGRGNFPPRFSGLQFPNYSSELNVNALELDDSALYLCASSPGLGNEQYFGPGTRLTVT.